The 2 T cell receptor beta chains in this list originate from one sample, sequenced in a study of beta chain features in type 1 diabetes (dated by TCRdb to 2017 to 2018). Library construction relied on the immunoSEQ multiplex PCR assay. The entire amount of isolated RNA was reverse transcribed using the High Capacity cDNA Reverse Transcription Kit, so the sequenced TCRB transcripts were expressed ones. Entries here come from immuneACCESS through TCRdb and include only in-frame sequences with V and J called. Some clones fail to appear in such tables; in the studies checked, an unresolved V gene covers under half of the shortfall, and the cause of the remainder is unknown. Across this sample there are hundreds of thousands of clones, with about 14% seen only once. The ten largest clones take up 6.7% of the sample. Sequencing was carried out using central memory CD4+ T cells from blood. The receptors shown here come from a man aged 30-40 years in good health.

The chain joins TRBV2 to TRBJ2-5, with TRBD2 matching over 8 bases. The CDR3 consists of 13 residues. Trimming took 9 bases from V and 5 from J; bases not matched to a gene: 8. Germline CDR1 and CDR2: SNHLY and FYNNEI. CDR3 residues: CARTDQRGETQYF. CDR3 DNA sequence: TGTGCCAGAACTGATCAGCGGGGGGAGACCCAGTACTTC.

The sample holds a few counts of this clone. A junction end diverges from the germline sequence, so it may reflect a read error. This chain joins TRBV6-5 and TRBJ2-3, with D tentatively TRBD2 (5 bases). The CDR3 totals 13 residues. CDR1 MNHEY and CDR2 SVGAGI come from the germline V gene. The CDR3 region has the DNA TGTGCCAGCAGTGAAGCGCTAGCAGACACGCAGTATTTT. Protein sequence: CASSEALADTQYF.